This TCR beta chain was captured by sequencing in a study of blood T cells in healthy people across ages. Study-wide results and limits: The study found more naive CD4+ cells and higher diversity in long-lived than aged donors.

Donor samples were obtained from healthy Caucasian individuals from Russia, aged about 6 to 95. As regards this clonotype: Its antigen is not identified. One end of the junction fails to match germline, which may point to a read error.

A J-beta primer mix and a sample-barcoded 5' primer were used in a second PCR of roughly 6 to 11 cycles. Researchers report that a template-switch adaptor with 12 random nucleotides tagged each cDNA molecule. From each sample, at least 3 million paired-end reads containing CDR3 were obtained. TCRdb independently ran MiXCR on the 5' RACE reads; one entry per CDR3 protein. The sample includes about 730,000 distinct CDR3 sequences, roughly 45% of them seen just once. CDR3 length equals 14 residues. The germline V gene has CDR1 LGHDT and CDR2 YNNKEL (reference sequence). This sequence was found in a woman aged 60-70 years in good health. The V call is TRBV3-1, the J call TRBJ2-7, with D uncertain. The sequenced sample was blood. The CDR3 sequence: CAGSPPGLSYEQYF. In DNA, the CDR3 is TGTGCCGGCAGCCCCCCCGGGCTTAGCTACGAGCAGTACTTC.